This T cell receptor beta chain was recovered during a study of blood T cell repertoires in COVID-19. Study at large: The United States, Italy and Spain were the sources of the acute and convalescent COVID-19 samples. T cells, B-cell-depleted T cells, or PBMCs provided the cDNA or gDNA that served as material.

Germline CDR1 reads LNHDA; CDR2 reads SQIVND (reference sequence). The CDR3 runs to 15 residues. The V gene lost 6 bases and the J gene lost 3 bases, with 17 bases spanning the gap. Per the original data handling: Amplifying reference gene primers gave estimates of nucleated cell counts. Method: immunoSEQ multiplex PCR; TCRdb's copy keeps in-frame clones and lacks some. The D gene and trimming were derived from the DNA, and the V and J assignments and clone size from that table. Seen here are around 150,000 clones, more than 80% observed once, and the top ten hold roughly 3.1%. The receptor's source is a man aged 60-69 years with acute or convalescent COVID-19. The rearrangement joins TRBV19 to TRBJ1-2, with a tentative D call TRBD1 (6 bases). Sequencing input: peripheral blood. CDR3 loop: CASSLPRRTDYGYTF. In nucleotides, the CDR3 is TGTGCCAGTAGCCTTCCCCGGCGGACAGACTATGGCTACACCTTC.